The 17 T cell receptor beta chains below were found in one sample sequenced in a study of OX40 agonist ivuxolimab in advanced cancers. Data came from immunoSEQ multiplex PCR; TCRdb stores just in-frame clones and leaves some out. This sample has about 94,000 clones; about nine tenths occur once, and the top ten carry over 0.3%. Sequences were derived from CD4+ or CD8+ T cells sorted from blood, sampled in a trial of the OX40 agonist ivuxolimab. These receptors were obtained from an adult with an advanced solid tumor such as melanoma, head and neck, liver or kidney cancer.

The V call is TRBV5-6, the J call TRBJ2-6; no clear D gene. Germline-derived CDR1 and CDR2 are SGHDT and YYEEEE. Trimming took off 1 base at V and 1 base at J, with 6 bases between the two ends. The CDR3 extends over 15 amino acids. The CDR3 nucleotides read TGTGCCAGCAGCTTGTTCGGATCTGGGGCCAACGTCCTGACTTTC. It is translated as CASSLFGSGANVLTF.

This clone was observed a handful of times. This chain links TRBV27 with TRBJ1-2; the D gene is possibly TRBD1 (5 bases). The V gene lost 3 bases and the J gene lost 2 bases, with 7 bases spanning the gap. From germline, CDR1 is MNHEY and CDR2 SMNVEV (reference sequence). The CDR3 has 13 residues. The CDR3 DNA is TGTGCCAGCAGTTTTCAGGGAAACTATGGCTACACCTTC. Translated: CASSFQGNYGYTF.

The V and J genes are TRBV5-5 and TRBJ2-5; D gene ambiguous. Germline V lookup: CDR1 SGHKS, CDR2 YYEKEE (reference sequence). Trimming took off 0 bases at V and 5 bases at J, with 11 bases between the two ends. The CDR3 has 14 amino acids. The CDR3 DNA reads as TGTGCCAGCAGCTTGGGTGTACAGTGGGAGACCCAGTACTTC. Amino acid sequence: CASSLGVQWETQYF.

The sample holds one count of this clone. The rearrangement uses TRBV5-1 and TRBJ1-2; tentative D call: TRBD1 (6 bases). Trimming left V 5 bases short and J 2 bases short, with 16 bases between. CDR1 is SGHRS, CDR2 YFSETQ, per germline. The length of the CDR3 is 15 residues. CDR3 bases: TGCGCCAGCAGTCTCACTACGGGGGCGAACTATGGCTACACCTTC. Encoded protein: CASSLTTGANYGYTF. The entire variable domain, with the rest obtained from reference TRBV5-1 and TRBJ1-2, is as follows: KAGVTQTPRYLIKTRGQQVTLSCSPISGHRSVSWYQQTPGQGLQFLFEYFSETQRNKGNFPGRFSGRQFSNSRSEMNVSTLELGDSALYLCASSLTTGANYGYTFGSGTRLTVV.

The rearrangement links TRBV6-4 to TRBJ1-4; TRBD1 aligns across 9 bases. Germline V gene lookup returns CDR1 MRHNA and CDR2 SNTAGT. Unmatched junction bases numbered 6, after V lost 2 bases and J lost 8 bases. The CDR3 contains 15 residues. CDR3 loop: CASSDPGQGREKLFF. The CDR3 coding sequence is TGTGCCAGCAGTGACCCGGGACAGGGACGAGAAAAACTGTTTTTT.

In its sample, this clone was seen a few times. The chain combines TRBV19 with TRBJ1-6, with TRBD1 matching over 8 bases. The germline gives CDR1 LNHDA, CDR2 SQIVND (reference sequence). The CDR3 is made up of 14 amino acids. Trimming removed 6 bases from V and 9 bases from J; junction bases left unmatched: 7. Here the CDR3 reads CASSRTGMGSPLHF. CDR3 nucleotides: TGTGCCAGTAGCAGGACAGGGATGGGTTCACCCCTCCACTTT.

The CDR3 spells CASSPIKGQGRTEAFF. The CDR3 DNA reads TGTGCCAGCTCACCCATCAAAGGACAGGGGCGAACTGAAGCTTTCTTT. V and J are TRBV18 and TRBJ1-1; 9 bases agree with TRBD1. The germline V gene has CDR1 KGHSH and CDR2 LQKENI. CDR3 length: 16 residues. V gave up 3 bases and J gave up 5 bases; unmatched junction bases: 10.

The chain employs TRBV6-5 and TRBJ2-2, with 9 bases lining up with TRBD1. Germline V gives CDR1 MNHEY, CDR2 SVGAGI. The CDR3 is 15 residues long. V lost 8 bases to trimming and J lost 3 bases; unmatched junction nucleotides: 7. CDR3 region: CASRTGGIDTGELFF. The CDR3 DNA reads as TGTGCCAGCCGTACAGGGGGCATTGACACCGGGGAGCTGTTTTTT.

The rearrangement uses TRBV6-6 and TRBJ1-5, with 8 bases identical to TRBD1. Germline values: CDR1 MNHNY, CDR2 SVGAGI (reference sequence). CDR3 length: 14 amino acids. Trimming removed 8 bases from V and 6 bases from J; junction bases left unmatched: 9. CDR3 loop: CASQDREDGQPQHF. CDR3 bases: TGTGCCAGCCAGGACAGGGAGGATGGTCAGCCCCAGCATTTT.

This clone has a single count. The V call is TRBV4-2, the J call TRBJ2-3; TRBD2 matches at 9 bases. CDR1 is LGHNA and CDR2 is YNFKEQ in the germline V gene. The trim removed 0 bases at V and 2 bases at J, leaving 9 bases unmatched. This CDR3 is built from 18 residues. Here the CDR3 reads CASSQDVTSGDLTDTQYF. In DNA form, the CDR3 reads TGTGCCAGCAGCCAAGATGTGACTAGCGGCGATCTCACAGATACGCAGTATTTT.

The chain carries TRBV27 and TRBJ2-7, with a tentative D call TRBD2 (6 bases). The V gene's germline CDR1 is MNHEY and CDR2 SMNVEV (reference sequence). V was trimmed by 7 bases and J by 3 bases, leaving 28 bases between them. The CDR3 totals 18 residues. CDR3 sequence reads: CASTPAYGWGESDYEQYF. Here the CDR3 DNA reads TGTGCCAGCACCCCGGCGTACGGATGGGGGGAGTCGGACTACGAGCAGTACTTC.

This clone came up once. The CDR3 DNA reads TGTGCCAGCACCCGGACAGAGGGAATCACTGAAGCTTTCTTT. This encodes CASTRTEGITEAFF. This chain connects TRBV6-1 to TRBJ1-1, with D possibly being TRBD1 (6 bases). Trimming removed 7 bases at V and 4 bases at J, with 16 bases between. This CDR3 spans 14 amino acids. CDR1 is MNHNS, CDR2 SASEGT, per germline.

The V gene is TRBV5-5, the J gene TRBJ1-5; D is unclear. The CDR3 extends over 15 amino acids. V lost 2 bases and J 3 bases, leaving 12 bases between the germline ends. Germline-derived CDR1 and CDR2 are SGHKS and YYEKEE (reference sequence). CDR3 residues: CASSLIAGYNQPQHF. In DNA, the CDR3 is TGTGCCAGCAGCTTAATAGCGGGGTACAATCAGCCCCAGCATTTT.

The chain couples TRBV30 to TRBJ1-1, with a possible D match to TRBD1 (6 bases). Looked up from germline, CDR1 is GTSNPN and CDR2 is SVGIG (reference sequence). There are 16 residues in the CDR3. The V end was cut by 3 bases, the J end by 2 bases, with 19 bases between. The CDR3 nucleotides are TGTGCCTGGAGGAGGGGGGTTCGGCAGGGTAACACTGAAGCTTTCTTT. Its translation is CAWRRGVRQGNTEAFF.

The chain has TRBV5-8 and TRBJ2-5, with D perhaps TRBD1 (7 bases). Germline CDR1 reads SGHTS; CDR2 reads YDEGEE. V was pared by 4 bases and J by 2 bases, with 12 bases between. The CDR3 runs 14 residues. Here the CDR3 reads CASSPGDRQETQYF. The CDR3 DNA follows: TGTGCCAGCAGCCCGGGGGACAGACAAGAGACCCAGTACTTC.

This chain connects TRBV5-6 to TRBJ2-7; 12 bases are a match to TRBD1. Germline trimming cut 6 bases from V and 7 bases from J; bases unmatched to any gene: 17. From germline, CDR1 is SGHDT and CDR2 YYEEEE. This CDR3 comprises 17 residues. The CDR3 sequence is CASTPLNGGQGAGEQYF. DNA for the CDR3: TGTGCCAGCACCCCCCTAAACGGGGGACAGGGGGCGGGAGAGCAGTACTTC.

This sequence joins TRBV30 and TRBJ1-6; D gene uncertain. The CDR3 length is 15 residues. Trimming removed 5 bases from V and 7 bases from J, with 18 bases in between. Germline values: CDR1 GTSNPN, CDR2 SVGIG (reference sequence). The CDR3 DNA reads TGTGCCTGGTTACCTCACGGGCGCACGAATTCACCCCTCCACTTT. Encoded protein: CAWLPHGRTNSPLHF.